This T cell receptor (beta chain) stems from a study of cytomegalovirus exposure and HLA in healthy donors. Study-wide background: Researchers previously reported finding 90 million to 130 million unique TCR beta sequences from about 179 million T cells. Study conclusions and caveats: There were reportedly fewer N-insertions in an Asian-associated ancestry cluster than the roughly 670-donor mean, in a later analysis. Cytomegalovirus status was reportedly diagnosed by the classifier with high specificity and sensitivity. In vitro work confirmed that a few CMV-associated chains recognize CMV antigens.

The PCR contained 60 Vbeta and 13 Jbeta primers. TCRdb's copy holds only in-frame clones and misses some; the assay was immunoSEQ multiplex PCR. This sample has around 100,000 clones, with about 72% found just once. About this clone: Its antigen is unknown.

V was clipped by 3 bases and J by 3 bases, with 9 bases between them. In germline, CDR1 is SNHLY, CDR2 FYNNEI. This CDR3 has 14 residues. The specimen sequenced was PBMCs. The V gene is TRBV2, the J gene TRBJ1-5, with D unresolved. This receptor was obtained from a man aged 30 to 39 in good health and CMV-seronegative. The CDR3 spells CASSEIDSNQPQHF. CDR3 DNA sequence: TGTGCCAGCAGTGAGATAGATTCCAATCAGCCCCAGCATTTT.